This TCR beta chain was captured by sequencing in a study of T cell repertoires in cytomegalovirus infection. The CDR3 totals 13 residues. The germline CDR1 and CDR2 sequences are MNHNS and SASEGT. V shed 3 bases and J shed 6 bases, with 12 bases lying between them. Overall study results and limits: Ex vivo responses were dominated by HLA-C-restricted CMV-specific TCR beta clonotypes.

TCRdb reprocessed the reads with MiXCR, giving one entry per CDR3 protein. The repertoire includes roughly 760,000 distinct CDR3 sequences, under 40% of them detected once, and roughly 2.9% sits in the top ten. Worth noting for this clonotype: Its antigen is unknown.

This chain joins TRBV6-1 and TRBJ2-7, with D perhaps matching TRBD1 (5 bases). The receptor was isolated from a human donor in good health (CMV status not recorded). Some clones in this sample may be carry-over from other donors' samples. Sequencing was done on a sample of PBMCs. The CDR3 region has the DNA TGTGCCAGCAGTGAGGACCCCAGGGTCGAGCAGTACTTC. Translating gives CASSEDPRVEQYF.